The next 25 T cell receptor beta chains were all read from a single sample in a study of vaccination and CD4 T cells after COVID-19. No antigen has been assigned to these receptors. As for treatment: roughly nine-day PBMC culture with coronavirus spike peptide pools or control peptides (ViraFEST assay). With the Oncomine TCR Beta short-read assay, DNA from cultured CD4+ T cells was sequenced. TCRdb recomputed calls from the PCR reads with MiXCR, one row per CDR3 protein. The profile shows under 20,000 distinct CDR3 sequences, under 70% of them singletons. The source material was CD4+ T cells from blood, cultured in vitro. These receptors came from a human donor who had recovered from COVID-19.

This clonotype occurred a few times. This chain connects TRBV19 to TRBJ1-2; tentative D call: TRBD1 (5 bases). The germline V gene encodes CDR1 LNHDA and CDR2 SQIVND (reference sequence). V was clipped by 2 bases and J by 6 bases, with 10 bases between them. This CDR3 region has 13 residues. This CDR3 reads CASSIRAGNGYTF. CDR3 DNA sequence: TGTGCCAGTAGTATACGGGCAGGGAATGGCTACACCTTC.

J is TRBJ2-7 and V is TRBV29-1; the D call may be TRBD1 or TRBD2 (5 bases each). V lost 4 bases to trimming and J lost 4 bases, with 14 bases between them. Germline assignment: CDR1 SQVTM and CDR2 ANQGSEA. The CDR3 has 13 amino acids. The CDR3 DNA follows: TGCAGCGTTGCGAGCGGCTGGGGGTACGAGCAGTACTTC. Residues: CSVASGWGYEQYF.

This clonotype has a handful of counts. This rearrangement joins TRBV24-1 to TRBJ2-3; D remains ambiguous. The CDR3 runs to 16 residues. V lost 4 bases to trimming and J lost 0 bases, with 13 bases between them. CDR1 KGHDR and CDR2 SFDVKD come from the germline V gene. CDR3 DNA: TGTGCCACCAGTGACCCACGGACGCCAAGCACAGATACGCAGTATTTT. Translating it yields CATSDPRTPSTDTQYF.

The chain uses TRBV6-2 or TRBV6-3 and TRBJ1-5; 7 nucleotides align to TRBD1. V shed 2 bases, J shed 4 bases, and the junction held 14 bases outside the gene matches. The germline V gene encodes CDR1 MNHEY and CDR2 SVGEGT. This CDR3 comprises 18 residues. The CDR3 DNA reads as TGTGCCAGCAGTTACAGGGTAAAGACAGGGAGTTTTAATCAGCCCCAGCATTTT. This translates into CASSYRVKTGSFNQPQHF.

The chain links TRBV6-2 or TRBV6-3 to TRBJ1-1, with D possibly matching TRBD1 (5 bases). Germline values: CDR1 MNHEY, CDR2 SVGEGT. V was trimmed by 6 bases and J by 7 bases, leaving 21 bases between them. The CDR3 contains 15 residues. CDR3 in amino acids: CASSSNHQGGSEAFF. The CDR3 coding sequence is TGTGCCAGCAGCTCAAACCATCAGGGAGGAAGTGAAGCTTTCTTT.

The rearrangement uses TRBV20-1 and TRBJ2-4; no firm D call. From germline, CDR1 is DFQATT and CDR2 SNEGSKA (reference sequence). The CDR3 loop spans 13 amino acids. V was shortened by 6 bases and J by 0 bases, with 9 bases between the two germline ends. CDR3 coding DNA: TGCAGTGCCGTACAGTTAGCCAAAAACATTCAGTACTTC. Translating it yields CSAVQLAKNIQYF.

This rearrangement joins TRBV7-8 to TRBJ2-3; D is perhaps TRBD1 or TRBD2 (6 bases each). V lost 0 bases and J lost 3, with 10 bases in between. This CDR3 spans 15 amino acids. Per the germline V gene, CDR1 is SGHVS and CDR2 is FQNEAQ. CDR3 sequence: CASSLAQGRTDTQYF. CDR3 nucleotides: TGTGCCAGCAGCTTAGCGCAGGGGAGGACAGATACGCAGTATTTT. The variable domain in full, completed from reference TRBV7-8 and TRBJ2-3, reads GAGVSQSPRYKVAKRGQDVALRCDPISGHVSLFWYQQALGQGPEFLTYFQNEAQLDKSGLPSDRFFAERPEGSVSTLKIQRTQQEDSAVYLCASSLAQGRTDTQYFGPGTRLTVL.

This chain connects TRBV7-2 to TRBJ1-5; possible D gene TRBD1, 6 bases. Germline V gives CDR1 SGHTA, CDR2 FQGNSA. The CDR3 has 16 residues. V lost 3 bases and J lost 0, with 12 bases in between. CDR3 amino acids: CASSFRQAYSNQPQHF. The CDR3, as DNA: TGTGCCAGCAGCTTTAGACAGGCTTATAGCAATCAGCCCCAGCATTTT.

This chain links TRBV6-1 with TRBJ1-1; no firm D call. Trimming cost V 3 bases and J 11 bases, with 7 bases left between them. Germline V gene sequence: CDR1 MNHNS, CDR2 SASEGT. The CDR3 runs to 10 residues. Written as DNA, the CDR3 is TGTGCCAGCAGTGACAGCGGGGCTTTCTTT. It encodes CASSDSGAFF.

The CDR3 nucleotides are TGTGCCATCAGTGACAAACTCTACGAGCAGTACTTC. Translated, it gives CAISDKLYEQYF. The chain links TRBV10-3 to TRBJ2-7; unclear D gene. The CDR3 extends over 12 amino acids. Germline V gene lookup returns CDR1 ENHRY and CDR2 SYGVKD. V dropped 3 bases and J dropped 3 bases, with 6 bases sitting between them.

The V and J genes are TRBV9 and TRBJ2-1; TRBD1 aligns across 10 bases. Per germline, CDR1 SGDLS and CDR2 YYNGEE. The CDR3 runs 16 residues. Germline trimming cut 4 bases from V and 5 bases from J; bases unmatched to any gene: 9. The chain's CDR3 is CASSTAGTGVNNEQFF. In DNA form, the CDR3 reads TGTGCCAGCAGCACCGCCGGGACAGGGGTCAACAATGAGCAGTTCTTC. Looking up the rest from reference TRBV9 and TRBJ2-1 gives the full variable domain: DSGVTQTPKHLITATGQRVTLRCSPRSGDLSVYWYQQSLDQGLQFLIQYYNGEERAKGNILERFSAQQFPDLHSELNLSSLELGDSALYFCASSTAGTGVNNEQFFGPGTRLTVL.

The V and J genes are TRBV19 and TRBJ1-1, with D hard to call. The V end lost 7 bases, the J end lost 3 bases, and 6 bases lay between the germline ends. CDR1 and CDR2 from the germline V gene are LNHDA and SQIVND (reference sequence). The CDR3 spans 11 residues. CDR3 residues: CASTQYTEAFF. CDR3 nucleotide sequence: TGTGCCAGTACCCAATACACTGAAGCTTTCTTT.

The rearrangement joins TRBV27 to TRBJ1-1; TRBD1 matches at 7 bases. J was trimmed by 10 bases and V by 2 bases; bases with no gene match: 7. In germline, CDR1 is MNHEY, CDR2 SMNVEV (reference sequence). This CDR3 has 13 residues. The CDR3 coding sequence is TGTGCCAGCAGTTTACGCGGACAGGTTGGAGCTTTCTTT. Protein product: CASSLRGQVGAFF.

The chain couples TRBV6-5 to TRBJ1-2; 7 nucleotides align to TRBD1. The CDR3 spans 15 residues. V was pared by 0 bases and J by 2 bases, with 3 bases of the junction left unmatched. CDR1 and CDR2 from the germline V gene are MNHEY and SVGAGI. CDR3 residues: CASSYSRGRNYGYTF. The DNA of the CDR3 is TGTGCCAGCAGTTACTCGAGGGGGCGAAACTATGGCTACACCTTC.

The chain carries TRBV20-1 and TRBJ2-5, with 13 nucleotides matching TRBD2. Germline CDR1 reads DFQATT; CDR2 reads SNEGSKA (reference sequence). The CDR3 extends over 14 amino acids. Germline trimming cut 5 bases from V and 6 bases from J; bases unmatched to any gene: 6. CDR3 in amino acids: CSAETSGRQKTQYF. The CDR3, as DNA: TGCAGTGCTGAGACTAGCGGGAGGCAAAAGACCCAGTACTTC.

This clonotype has more than one count but fewer than ten. This sequence joins TRBV20-1 and TRBJ1-5, with D tentatively TRBD1 (5 bases). Looked up from germline, CDR1 is DFQATT and CDR2 is SNEGSKA (reference sequence). V was trimmed by 1 base and J by 5 bases, leaving 9 bases between them. The CDR3 has 13 residues. CDR3 in amino acids: CSARVGGDQPQHF. Written as DNA, the CDR3 is TGCAGTGCTAGAGTGGGGGGGGATCAGCCCCAGCATTTT.

The chain combines TRBV5-1 with TRBJ1-2; TRBD1 matches at 9 bases. Trimming at V came to 4 bases and at J to 7 bases, leaving 8 bases not matched to a gene. CDR1 and CDR2 (germline): SGHRS, YFSETQ. CDR3 size: 14 residues. The CDR3 loop reads CASSPAGTGLGYTF. CDR3 sequence (DNA): TGCGCCAGCAGCCCGGCCGGGACAGGGCTTGGCTACACCTTC.

The V and J genes are TRBV10-2 and TRBJ2-3; the match to TRBD2 covers 10 bases. Germline loops: CDR1 WSHSY, CDR2 SAAADI. V shed 5 bases, J shed 5 bases, and the junction held 10 bases outside the gene matches. This CDR3 contains 16 residues. CDR3 in DNA: TGCGCCAGCAGTCCCTCTAGCGGGAGTCAAGTAGATACGCAGTATTTT. This encodes CASSPSSGSQVDTQYF.

The chain uses TRBV6-1 and TRBJ2-7, with D unclear. Trimming took off 5 bases at V and 1 base at J, with 12 bases between the two ends. The length of the CDR3 is 14 residues. The germline V gene has CDR1 MNHNS and CDR2 SASEGT. The CDR3 nucleotides are TGTGCCAGCAGTCAGCTCGCCTCATCCTACGAGCAGTACTTC. It specifies CASSQLASSYEQYF.

The chain links TRBV7-8 to TRBJ2-7, with D possibly TRBD2 on 6 matching bases. Germline CDR1 reads SGHVS; CDR2 reads FQNEAQ. The CDR3 runs to 16 residues. V was cut by 0 bases and J by 2 bases, with 14 bases left in between. The CDR3, as DNA: TGTGCCAGCAGCTTAGCCCGGGACTTACTGACCTACGAGCAGTACTTC. It is translated as CASSLARDLLTYEQYF.

V usage is TRBV7-2 and J usage is TRBJ1-2; D is possibly TRBD1 (5 bases). V lost 3 bases to trimming and J lost 4 bases, with 12 bases between them. CDR1 and CDR2 (germline): SGHTA, FQGNSA. This CDR3 has 14 residues. The DNA for the CDR3 is TGTGCCAGCAGCTTCGGGACGGCGATCTATGGCTACACCTTC. This sequence encodes CASSFGTAIYGYTF. The entire variable domain, with the rest obtained from reference TRBV7-2 and TRBJ1-2, is as follows: GAGVSQSPSNKVTEKGKDVELRCDPISGHTALYWYRQSLGQGLEFLIYFQGNSAPDKSGLPSDRFSAERTGGSVSTLTIQRTQQEDSAVYLCASSFGTAIYGYTFGSGTRLTVV.

The CDR3 spells CASSSQATSGAWSQYF. CDR3 DNA sequence: TGTGCCAGCAGCTCACAAGCAACTAGCGGAGCCTGGTCCCAGTACTTC. The chain employs TRBV7-2 and TRBJ2-5, with 8 bases fitting TRBD2. V dropped 4 bases and J dropped 9; count of bases not matched to a gene: 16. This CDR3 is 16 amino acids long. Germline values: CDR1 SGHTA, CDR2 FQGNSA.

This sequence joins TRBV6-1 and TRBJ2-7; the D gene is possibly TRBD2 (6 bases). V lost 3 bases and J 0 bases, leaving 15 bases between the germline ends. Germline V gives CDR1 MNHNS, CDR2 SASEGT. The CDR3 is 16 amino acids. CDR3 sequence (DNA): TGTGCCAGCAGTGAGCCGGGACTCCCGAGCTCCTACGAGCAGTACTTC. This codes for CASSEPGLPSSYEQYF.

This clonotype occurred once. J is TRBJ2-7 and V is TRBV20-1; D may be TRBD1 or TRBD2 (7 bases each). The CDR3 has 13 residues. V was cut by 6 bases and J by 2 bases, with 14 bases left in between. Germline-derived CDR1 and CDR2 are DFQATT and SNEGSKA (reference sequence). The CDR3 reads CSAPGGGPYEQYF. DNA for the CDR3: TGCAGTGCACCAGGGGGGGGCCCCTACGAGCAGTACTTC.

The rearrangement links TRBV7-6 to TRBJ2-1; 8 bases align to TRBD2. The V and J ends lost 4 bases and 3 bases, in that order; junction bases with no gene match: 8. The CDR3 is made up of 16 amino acids. From germline, CDR1 is SGHVS and CDR2 FNYEAQ. The CDR3 loop is CASSSHAGTSYNEQFF. The CDR3 DNA reads as TGTGCCAGCAGCTCCCACGCCGGGACTAGCTACAATGAGCAGTTCTTC.